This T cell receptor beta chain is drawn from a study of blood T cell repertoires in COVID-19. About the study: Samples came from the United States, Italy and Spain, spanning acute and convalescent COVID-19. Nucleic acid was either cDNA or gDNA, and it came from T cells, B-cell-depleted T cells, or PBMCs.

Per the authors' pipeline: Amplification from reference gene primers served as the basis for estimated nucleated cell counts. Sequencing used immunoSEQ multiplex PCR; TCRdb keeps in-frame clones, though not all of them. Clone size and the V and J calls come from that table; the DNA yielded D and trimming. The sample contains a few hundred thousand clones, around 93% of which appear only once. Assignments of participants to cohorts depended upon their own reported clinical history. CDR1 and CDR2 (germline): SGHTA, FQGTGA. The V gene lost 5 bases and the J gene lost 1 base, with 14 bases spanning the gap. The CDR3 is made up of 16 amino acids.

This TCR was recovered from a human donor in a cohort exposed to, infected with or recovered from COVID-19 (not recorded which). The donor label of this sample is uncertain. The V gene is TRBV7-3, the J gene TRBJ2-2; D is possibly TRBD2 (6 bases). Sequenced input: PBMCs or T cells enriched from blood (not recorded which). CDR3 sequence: CASSELGGKNTGELFF. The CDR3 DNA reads TGTGCCAGCAGCGAACTTGGGGGGAAGAACACCGGGGAGCTGTTTTTT.